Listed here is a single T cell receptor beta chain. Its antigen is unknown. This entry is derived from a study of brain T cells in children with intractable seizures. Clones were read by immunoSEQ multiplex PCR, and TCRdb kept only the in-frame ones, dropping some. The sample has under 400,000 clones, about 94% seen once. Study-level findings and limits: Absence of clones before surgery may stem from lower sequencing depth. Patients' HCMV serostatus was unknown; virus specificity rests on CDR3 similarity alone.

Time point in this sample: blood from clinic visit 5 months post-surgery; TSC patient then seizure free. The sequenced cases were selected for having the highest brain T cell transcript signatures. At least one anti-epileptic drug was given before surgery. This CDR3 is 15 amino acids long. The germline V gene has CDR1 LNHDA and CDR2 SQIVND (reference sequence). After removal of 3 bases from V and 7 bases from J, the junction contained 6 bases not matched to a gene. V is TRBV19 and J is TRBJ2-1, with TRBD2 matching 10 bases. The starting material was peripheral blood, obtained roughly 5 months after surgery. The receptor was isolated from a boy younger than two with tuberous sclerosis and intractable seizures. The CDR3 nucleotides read TGTGCCAGTAGTATTGCTAGCGGGAGAGGTAATGAGCAGTTCTTC. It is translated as CASSIASGRGNEQFF.